This T cell receptor (beta chain) was captured by sequencing in a study of cytomegalovirus exposure and HLA in healthy donors. Trimming shortened V by 8 bases and J by 7 bases, and 9 bases separated the two germline ends. Germline V gives CDR1 MNHEY, CDR2 SMNVEV (reference sequence). The CDR3 totals 10 residues. The PCR ran on 60 Vbeta and 13 Jbeta primers. The assay was immunoSEQ multiplex PCR, and TCRdb's table has in-frame clones only and misses some. Here the sample spans roughly 200,000 clones, approximately 80% being singletons. This TCR was sampled from a boy aged 2 to 10 in good health and CMV-seronegative. The chain recombines TRBV27 with TRBJ2-7; a possible D gene is TRBD2 (6 bases). Sequenced sample: PBMCs. The CDR3 spells CASFGREQYF. DNA of the CDR3: TGTGCCAGCTTTGGGAGGGAGCAGTACTTC.